The TCR beta chain described here comes from a study of T cells in Graves' hyperthyroidism and ophthalmopathy. Points from the study as a whole: Separation of ophthalmopathy from stable hyperthyroidism was achieved by a 13 V-J model.

J lost 0 bases, V lost 6 bases, and 8 bases had no gene match. The germline V gene has CDR1 MDHEN and CDR2 SYDVKM. This CDR3 region has 16 residues. A few counts support this clonotype. Its antigen remains unidentified. RNA transcripts provided the source from which TCR beta CDR3 regions were amplified. The primer set for the first-round RT-PCR of the TCR CDR3 was HTBI. TCRdb reanalysed the multiplex PCR reads using MiXCR and keeps one entry per CDR3 protein. The sample includes around 690,000 distinct CDR3 sequences, 15% to 20% of them seen just once. If no ophthalmopathy progression occurred within 18 months, Graves' hyperthyroidism was stable.

The J gene is TRBJ1-2, the V gene TRBV28; 9 positions match TRBD1. The specimen was blood. The TCR was taken from a man aged 50 to 60 with Graves' hyperthyroidism. The CDR3 sequence is CASRTGTGQANYGYTF. As DNA, the CDR3 is TGTGCCAGCAGGACCGGGACAGGGCAGGCTAACTATGGCTACACCTTC.